This T cell receptor (beta chain) appears in the sequencing data of a study of T cell repertoires in cytomegalovirus infection. Comments on this clonotype: The antigen remains undetermined. Here the CDR3 omits its conserved ending phenylalanine or tryptophan, so a read error is the likely source.

MiXCR was run by TCRdb on the reads, yielding one entry per CDR3 protein. The table lists around 900,000 distinct CDR3 sequences, roughly 30% of them singletons, with roughly 13% in the top ten. The receptor comes from a human donor in good health (CMV status not recorded). Some clones in this sample may be carry-over from other donors' samples. Source: cultured CD8+ T cells from PBMCs, taken from culture after CMV antigen stimulation.

The chain's CDR3 is CASSLGAGGSTDTQYL. CDR3 nucleotides: TGTGCCAGCAGCTTAGGTGCGGGGGGGAGCACAGATACGCAGTATTTA. This chain joins TRBV7-6 and TRBJ2-3, with 9 positions matching TRBD2. Trimming removed 1 base from V and 0 bases from J; junction bases left unmatched: 2. This CDR3 has 16 amino acids. Germline lookup yields CDR1 SGHVS and CDR2 FNYEAQ.